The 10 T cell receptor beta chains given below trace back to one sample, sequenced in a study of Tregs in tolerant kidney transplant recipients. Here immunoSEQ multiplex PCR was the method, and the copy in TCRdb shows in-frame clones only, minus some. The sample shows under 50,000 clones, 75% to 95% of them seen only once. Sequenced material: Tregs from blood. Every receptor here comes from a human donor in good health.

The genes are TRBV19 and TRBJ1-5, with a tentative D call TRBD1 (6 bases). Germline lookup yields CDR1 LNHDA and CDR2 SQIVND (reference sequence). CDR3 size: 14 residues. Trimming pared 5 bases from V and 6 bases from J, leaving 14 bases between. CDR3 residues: CASSHREGGQPQHF. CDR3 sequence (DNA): TGTGCCAGTAGTCACAGGGAGGGTGGTCAGCCCCAGCATTTT. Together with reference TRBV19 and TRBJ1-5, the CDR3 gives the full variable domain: DGGITQSPKYLFRKEGQNVTLSCEQNLNHDAMYWYRQDPGQGLRLIYYSQIVNDFQKGDIAEGYSVSREKKESFPLTVTSAQKNPTAFYLCASSHREGGQPQHFGDGTRLSIL.

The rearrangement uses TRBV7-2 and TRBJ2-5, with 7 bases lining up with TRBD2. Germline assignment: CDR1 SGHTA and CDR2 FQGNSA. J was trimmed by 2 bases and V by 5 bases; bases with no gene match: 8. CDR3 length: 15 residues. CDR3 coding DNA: TGTGCCAGCAGCCTCCAGCGCGGGAGTCAAGAGACCCAGTACTTC. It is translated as CASSLQRGSQETQYF.

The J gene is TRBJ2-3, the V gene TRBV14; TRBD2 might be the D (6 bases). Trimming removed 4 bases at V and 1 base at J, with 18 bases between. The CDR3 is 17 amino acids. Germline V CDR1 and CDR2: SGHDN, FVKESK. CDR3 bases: TGTGCCAGCAGCCCTCCTCCGGGGGAGCCACGCACAGATACGCAGTATTTT. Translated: CASSPPPGEPRTDTQYF.

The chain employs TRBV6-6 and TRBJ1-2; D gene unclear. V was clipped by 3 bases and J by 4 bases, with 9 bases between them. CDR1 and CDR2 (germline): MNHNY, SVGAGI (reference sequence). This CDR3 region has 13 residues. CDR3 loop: CASSYRETYGYTF. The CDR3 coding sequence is TGTGCCAGCAGTTATCGGGAAACCTATGGCTACACCTTC.

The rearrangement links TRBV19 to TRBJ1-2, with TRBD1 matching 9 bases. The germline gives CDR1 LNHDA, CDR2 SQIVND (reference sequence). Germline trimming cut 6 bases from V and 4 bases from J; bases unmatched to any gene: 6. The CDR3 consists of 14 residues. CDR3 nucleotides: TGTGCCAGTAGAACTACAGGGGGCCCCTATGGCTACACCTTC. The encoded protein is CASRTTGGPYGYTF.

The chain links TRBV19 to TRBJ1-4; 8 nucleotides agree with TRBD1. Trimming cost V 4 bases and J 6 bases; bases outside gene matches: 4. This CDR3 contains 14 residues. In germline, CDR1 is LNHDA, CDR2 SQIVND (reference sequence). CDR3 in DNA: TGTGCCAGTAGTACAGGGGGCGATGATGAAAAACTGTTTTTT. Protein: CASSTGGDDEKLFF. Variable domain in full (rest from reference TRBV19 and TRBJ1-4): DGGITQSPKYLFRKEGQNVTLSCEQNLNHDAMYWYRQDPGQGLRLIYYSQIVNDFQKGDIAEGYSVSREKKESFPLTVTSAQKNPTAFYLCASSTGGDDEKLFFGSGTQLSVL.

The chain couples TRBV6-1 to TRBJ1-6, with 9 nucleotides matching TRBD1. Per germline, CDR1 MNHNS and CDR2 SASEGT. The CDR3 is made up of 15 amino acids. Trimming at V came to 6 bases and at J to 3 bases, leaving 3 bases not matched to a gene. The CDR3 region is CASSRDRVYNSPLHF. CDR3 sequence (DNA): TGTGCCAGCAGCCGGGACAGGGTCTATAATTCACCCCTCCACTTT.

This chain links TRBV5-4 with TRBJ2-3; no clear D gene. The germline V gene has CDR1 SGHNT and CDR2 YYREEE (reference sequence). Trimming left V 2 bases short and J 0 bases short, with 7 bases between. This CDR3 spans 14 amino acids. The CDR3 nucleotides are TGTGCCAGCAGCTTCTCCGGGAGCACAGATACGCAGTATTTT. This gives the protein CASSFSGSTDTQYF.

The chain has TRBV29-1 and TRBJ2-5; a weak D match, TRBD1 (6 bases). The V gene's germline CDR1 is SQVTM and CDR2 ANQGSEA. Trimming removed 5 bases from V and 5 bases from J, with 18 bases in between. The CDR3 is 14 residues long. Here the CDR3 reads CSVTGTKTFETQYF. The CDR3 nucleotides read TGCAGCGTTACCGGGACAAAGACGTTTGAGACCCAGTACTTC. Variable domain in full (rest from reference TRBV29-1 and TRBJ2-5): SAVISQKPSRDICQRGTSLTIQCQVDSQVTMMFWYRQQPGQSLTLIATANQGSEATYESGFVIDKFPISRPNLTFSTLTVSNMSPEDSSIYLCSVTGTKTFETQYFGPGTRLLVL.

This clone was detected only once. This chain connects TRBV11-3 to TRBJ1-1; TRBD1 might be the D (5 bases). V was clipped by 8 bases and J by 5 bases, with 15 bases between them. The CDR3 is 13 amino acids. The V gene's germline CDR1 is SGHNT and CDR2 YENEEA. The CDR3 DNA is TGTGCCAGCTCCAAGGTAAAGGGGACTGAAGCTTTCTTT. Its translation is CASSKVKGTEAFF.